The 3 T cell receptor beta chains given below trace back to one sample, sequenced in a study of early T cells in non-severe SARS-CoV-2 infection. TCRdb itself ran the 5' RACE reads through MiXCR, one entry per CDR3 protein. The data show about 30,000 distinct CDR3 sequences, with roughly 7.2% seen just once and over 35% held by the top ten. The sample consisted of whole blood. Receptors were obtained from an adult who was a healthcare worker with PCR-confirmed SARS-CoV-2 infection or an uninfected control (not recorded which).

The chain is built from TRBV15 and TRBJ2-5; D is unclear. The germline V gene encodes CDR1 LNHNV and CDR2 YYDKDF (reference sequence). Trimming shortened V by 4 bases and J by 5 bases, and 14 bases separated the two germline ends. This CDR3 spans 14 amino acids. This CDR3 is CATSKQKSSETQYF. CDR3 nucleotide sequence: TGTGCCACCAGCAAACAAAAGTCCAGTGAGACCCAGTACTTC.

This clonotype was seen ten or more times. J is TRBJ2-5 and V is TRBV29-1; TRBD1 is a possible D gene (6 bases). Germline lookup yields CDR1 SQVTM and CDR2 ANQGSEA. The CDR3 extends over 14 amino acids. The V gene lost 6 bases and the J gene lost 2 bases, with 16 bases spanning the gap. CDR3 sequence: CSVRTGTKQETQYF. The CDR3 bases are TGCAGCGTCCGTACCGGGACAAAGCAAGAGACCCAGTACTTC.

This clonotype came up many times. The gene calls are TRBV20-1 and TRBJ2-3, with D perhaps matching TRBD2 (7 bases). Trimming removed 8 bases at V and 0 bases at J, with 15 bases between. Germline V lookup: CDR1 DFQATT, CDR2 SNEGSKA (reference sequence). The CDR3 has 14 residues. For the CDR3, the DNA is TGCAGTACCCTAGGGGGGGTGAGCACAGATACGCAGTATTTT. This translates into CSTLGGVSTDTQYF.